This T cell receptor (beta chain) was sequenced for a study of T cell repertoires in cytomegalovirus infection. Study at large: A matching HLA type, together with CMV infection, was signaled by public TCR beta signatures.

General study points: Using cumulative public TCR beta family frequency, the authors identified those who carried CMV together with the relevant HLA. Dominating the ex vivo response were TCR beta clonotypes that were CMV-specific and HLA-C-restricted.

TCRdb independently ran MiXCR on the reads; one entry per CDR3 protein. In the table there are 270,000 or so distinct CDR3 sequences, approximately 15% of which are singletons. J was trimmed by 5 bases and V by 5 bases; bases with no gene match: 4. CDR1 is MDHEN and CDR2 is SYDVKM in the germline V gene. The CDR3 consists of 13 residues. Of note for this clonotype: Antigen: not known.

The receptor was derived from a human donor in good health (CMV status not recorded). Some clones in this sample may be carry-over from other donors' samples. The gene calls are TRBV28 and TRBJ2-7; 9 nucleotides match TRBD2. The sequencing sample was made of CD8+ T cells from PBMCs. The CDR3 spells CASSIAGEDEQYF. The CDR3 region has the DNA TGTGCCAGCAGTATAGCGGGGGAAGACGAGCAGTACTTC.